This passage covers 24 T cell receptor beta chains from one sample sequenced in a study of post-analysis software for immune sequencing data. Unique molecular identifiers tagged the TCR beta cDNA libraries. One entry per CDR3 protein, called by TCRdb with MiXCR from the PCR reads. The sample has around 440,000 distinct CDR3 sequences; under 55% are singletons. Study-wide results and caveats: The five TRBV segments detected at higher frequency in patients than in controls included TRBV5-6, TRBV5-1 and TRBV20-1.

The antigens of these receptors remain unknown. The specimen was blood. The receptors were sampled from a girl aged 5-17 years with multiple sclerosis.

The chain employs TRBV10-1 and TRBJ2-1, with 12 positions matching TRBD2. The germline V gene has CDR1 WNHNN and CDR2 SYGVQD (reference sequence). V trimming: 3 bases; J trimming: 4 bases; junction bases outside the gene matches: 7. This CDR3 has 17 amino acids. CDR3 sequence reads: CASSDQTSGRAYNEQFF. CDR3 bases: TGCGCCAGCAGTGACCAGACTAGCGGGAGAGCTTACAATGAGCAGTTCTTC.

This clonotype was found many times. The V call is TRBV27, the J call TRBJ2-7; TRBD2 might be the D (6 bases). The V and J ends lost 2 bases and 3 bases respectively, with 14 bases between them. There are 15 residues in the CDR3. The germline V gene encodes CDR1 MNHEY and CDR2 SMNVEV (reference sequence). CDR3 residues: CASSLKGLDYYEQYF. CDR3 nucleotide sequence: TGTGCCAGCAGTTTAAAAGGGCTGGACTACTACGAGCAGTACTTC.

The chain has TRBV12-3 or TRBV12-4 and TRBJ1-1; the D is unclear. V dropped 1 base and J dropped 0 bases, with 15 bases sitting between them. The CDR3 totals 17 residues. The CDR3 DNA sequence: TGTGCCAGCAGTTTAGTAGGGTGGGAGCCCATGAACACTGAAGCTTTCTTT. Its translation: CASSLVGWEPMNTEAFF.

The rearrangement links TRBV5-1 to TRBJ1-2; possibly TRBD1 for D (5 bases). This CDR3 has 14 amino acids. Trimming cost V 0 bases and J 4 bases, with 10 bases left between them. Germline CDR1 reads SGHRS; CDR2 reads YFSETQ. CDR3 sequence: CASSLDPDTYGYTF. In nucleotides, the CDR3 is TGCGCCAGCAGCTTGGATCCGGACACCTATGGCTACACCTTC.

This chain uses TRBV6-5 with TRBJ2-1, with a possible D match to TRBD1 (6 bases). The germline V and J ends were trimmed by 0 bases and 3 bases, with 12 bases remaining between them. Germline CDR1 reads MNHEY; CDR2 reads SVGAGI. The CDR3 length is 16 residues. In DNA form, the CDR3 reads TGTGCCAGCAGTTACTCCCGGGACACAAGCTACAATGAGCAGTTCTTC. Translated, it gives CASSYSRDTSYNEQFF.

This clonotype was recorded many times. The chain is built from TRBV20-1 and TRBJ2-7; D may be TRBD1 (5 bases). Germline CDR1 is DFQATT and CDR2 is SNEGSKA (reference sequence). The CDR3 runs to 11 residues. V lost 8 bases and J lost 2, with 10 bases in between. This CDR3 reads CSSRTTYEQYF. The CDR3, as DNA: TGCAGTTCCCGGACAACCTACGAGCAGTACTTC.

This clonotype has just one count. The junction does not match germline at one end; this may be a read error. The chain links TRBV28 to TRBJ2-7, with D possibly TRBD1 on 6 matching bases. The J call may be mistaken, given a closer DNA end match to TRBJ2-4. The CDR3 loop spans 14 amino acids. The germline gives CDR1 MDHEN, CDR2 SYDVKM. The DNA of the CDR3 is TGTGCCTGCAGTCCCGTGGGGGCGCTGGGCATTCAGTACTTC. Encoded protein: CACSPVGALGIQYF.

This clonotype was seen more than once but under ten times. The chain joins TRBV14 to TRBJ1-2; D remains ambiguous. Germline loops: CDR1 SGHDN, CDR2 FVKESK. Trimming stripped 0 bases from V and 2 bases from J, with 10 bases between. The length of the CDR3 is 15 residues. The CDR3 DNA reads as TGTGCCAGCAGCCAAGAAATATCGGGGAACTATGGCTACACCTTC. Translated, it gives CASSQEISGNYGYTF.

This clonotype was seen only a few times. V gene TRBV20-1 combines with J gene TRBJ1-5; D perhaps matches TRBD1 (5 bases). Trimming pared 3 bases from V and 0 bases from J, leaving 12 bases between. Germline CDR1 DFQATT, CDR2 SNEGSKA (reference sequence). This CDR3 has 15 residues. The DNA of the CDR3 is TGCAGTGCTAGCGGACAAACACATAGCAATCAGCCCCAGCATTTT. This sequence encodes CSASGQTHSNQPQHF.

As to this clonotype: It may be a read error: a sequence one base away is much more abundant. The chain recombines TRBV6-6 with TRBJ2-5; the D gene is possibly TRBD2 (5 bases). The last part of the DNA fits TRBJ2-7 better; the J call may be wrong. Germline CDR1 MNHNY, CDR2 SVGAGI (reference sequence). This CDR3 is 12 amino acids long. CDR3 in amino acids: CDSSEGEYEQYF. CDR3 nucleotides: TGTGACAGCAGCGAGGGAGAATACGAGCAGTACTTC.

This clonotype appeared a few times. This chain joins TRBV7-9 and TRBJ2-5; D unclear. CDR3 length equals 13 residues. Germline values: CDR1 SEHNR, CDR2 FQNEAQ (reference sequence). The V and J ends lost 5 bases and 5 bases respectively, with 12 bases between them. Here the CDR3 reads CASSPSETETQYF. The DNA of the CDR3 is TGTGCCAGCAGCCCTTCTGAAACGGAGACCCAGTACTTC. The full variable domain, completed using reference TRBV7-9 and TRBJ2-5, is DTGVSQNPRHKITKRGQNVTFRCDPISEHNRLYWYRQTLGQGPEFLTYFQNEAQLEKSRLLSDRFSAERPKGSFSTLEIQRTEQGDSAMYLCASSPSETETQYFGPGTRLLVL.

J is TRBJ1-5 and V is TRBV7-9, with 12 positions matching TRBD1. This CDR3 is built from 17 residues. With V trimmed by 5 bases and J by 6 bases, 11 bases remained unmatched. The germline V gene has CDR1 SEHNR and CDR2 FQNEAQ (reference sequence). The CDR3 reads CASSPGQGANLAQPQHF. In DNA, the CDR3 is TGTGCCAGCAGCCCGGGACAGGGGGCGAACCTCGCTCAGCCCCAGCATTTT.

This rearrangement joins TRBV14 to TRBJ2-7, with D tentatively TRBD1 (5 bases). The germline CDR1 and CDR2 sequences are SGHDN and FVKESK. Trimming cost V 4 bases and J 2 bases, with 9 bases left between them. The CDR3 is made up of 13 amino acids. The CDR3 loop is CASSPFRAYEQYF. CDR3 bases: TGTGCCAGCAGCCCATTCAGGGCCTACGAGCAGTACTTC.

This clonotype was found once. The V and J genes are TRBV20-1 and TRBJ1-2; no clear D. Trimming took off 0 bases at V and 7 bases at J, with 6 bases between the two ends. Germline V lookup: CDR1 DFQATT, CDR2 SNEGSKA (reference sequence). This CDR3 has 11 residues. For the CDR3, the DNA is TGCAGTGCTAGAGATGGGAGTGGCTACACCTTC. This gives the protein CSARDGSGYTF.

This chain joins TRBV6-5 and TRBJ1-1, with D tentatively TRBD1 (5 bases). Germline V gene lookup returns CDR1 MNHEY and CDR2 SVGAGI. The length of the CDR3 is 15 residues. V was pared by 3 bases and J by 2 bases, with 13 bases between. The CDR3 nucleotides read TGTGCCAGCAGTTATCATGGGGCCTCCAACACTGAAGCTTTCTTT. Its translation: CASSYHGASNTEAFF.

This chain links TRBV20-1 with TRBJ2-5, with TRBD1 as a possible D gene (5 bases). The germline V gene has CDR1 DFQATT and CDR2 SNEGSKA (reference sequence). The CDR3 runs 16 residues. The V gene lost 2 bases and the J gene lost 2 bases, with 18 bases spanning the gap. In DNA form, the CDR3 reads TGCAGTGCTAGATCCGTCATGAGGACAAGACAAGAGACCCAGTACTTC. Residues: CSARSVMRTRQETQYF.

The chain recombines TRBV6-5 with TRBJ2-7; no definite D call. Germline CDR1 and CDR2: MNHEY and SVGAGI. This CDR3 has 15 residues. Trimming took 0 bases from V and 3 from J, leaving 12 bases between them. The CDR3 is CASSYSSRASYEQYF. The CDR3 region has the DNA TGTGCCAGCAGTTACTCGAGTAGGGCTAGCTACGAGCAGTACTTC.

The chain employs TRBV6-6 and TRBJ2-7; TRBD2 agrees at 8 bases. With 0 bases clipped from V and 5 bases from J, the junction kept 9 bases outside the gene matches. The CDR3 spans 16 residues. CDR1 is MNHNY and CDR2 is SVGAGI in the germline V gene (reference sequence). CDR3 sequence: CASSYSTPGGAHEQYF. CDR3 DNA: TGTGCCAGCAGTTACTCCACGCCGGGAGGGGCCCACGAGCAGTACTTC.

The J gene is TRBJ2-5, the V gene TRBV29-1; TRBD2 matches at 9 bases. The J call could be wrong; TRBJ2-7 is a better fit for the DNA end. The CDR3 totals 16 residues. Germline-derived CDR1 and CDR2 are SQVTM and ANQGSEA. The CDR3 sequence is CSVGQGELREGPEQYF. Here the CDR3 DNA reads TGCAGCGTTGGCCAAGGCGAGTTGCGGGAGGGCCCCGAGCAGTACTTC.

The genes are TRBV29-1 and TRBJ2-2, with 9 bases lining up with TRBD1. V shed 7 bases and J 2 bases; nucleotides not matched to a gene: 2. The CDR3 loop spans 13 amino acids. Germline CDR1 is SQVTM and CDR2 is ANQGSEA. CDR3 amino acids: CSGTGENTGELFF. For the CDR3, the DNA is TGCAGCGGGACAGGGGAAAACACCGGGGAGCTGTTTTTT.

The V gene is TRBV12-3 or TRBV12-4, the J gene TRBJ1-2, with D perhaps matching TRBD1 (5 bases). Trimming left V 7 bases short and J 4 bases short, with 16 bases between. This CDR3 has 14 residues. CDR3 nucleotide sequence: TGTGCCAGCAACAACGAGGACACCAGCTATGGCTACACCTTC. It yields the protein CASNNEDTSYGYTF.

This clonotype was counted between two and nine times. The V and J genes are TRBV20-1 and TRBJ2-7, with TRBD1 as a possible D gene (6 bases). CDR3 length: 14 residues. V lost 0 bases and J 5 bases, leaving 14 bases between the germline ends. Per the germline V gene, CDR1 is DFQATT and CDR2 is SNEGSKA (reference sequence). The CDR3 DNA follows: TGCAGTGCTAGAGATCCGACAGGTGTCAACGAGCAGTACTTC. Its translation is CSARDPTGVNEQYF.

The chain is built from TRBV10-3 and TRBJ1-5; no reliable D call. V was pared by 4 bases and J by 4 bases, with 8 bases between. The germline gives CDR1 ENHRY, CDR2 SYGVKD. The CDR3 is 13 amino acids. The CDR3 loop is CAISAERNQPQHF. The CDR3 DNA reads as TGTGCCATCAGTGCGGAGCGGAATCAGCCCCAGCATTTT.

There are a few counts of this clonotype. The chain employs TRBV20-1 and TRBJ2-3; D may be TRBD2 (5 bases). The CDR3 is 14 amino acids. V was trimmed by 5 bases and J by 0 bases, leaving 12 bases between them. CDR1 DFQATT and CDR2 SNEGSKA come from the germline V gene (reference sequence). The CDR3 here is CSAPSGASTDTQYF. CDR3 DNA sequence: TGCAGTGCTCCCAGCGGAGCTAGCACAGATACGCAGTATTTT.